The 12 T cell receptor beta chains reported below all come from one sample, sequenced in a study of blood T cell repertoires in COVID-19. Libraries were prepared by immunoSEQ multiplex PCR; TCRdb keeps only in-frame clonotypes and omits some of them. The data show 230,000 or so clones, around 88% seen once. The sequenced sample was PBMCs or T cells enriched from blood (not recorded which). These receptors all stem from a woman in her forties or fifties with acute COVID-19.

V gene TRBV28 combines with J gene TRBJ2-1; D perhaps matches TRBD2 (5 bases). The germline V gene encodes CDR1 MDHEN and CDR2 SYDVKM. This CDR3 spans 12 amino acids. Trimming stripped 6 bases from V and 10 bases from J, with 13 bases between. The CDR3 region is CASRVATREQFF. In nucleotides, the CDR3 is TGTGCCAGCAGGGTAGCGACACGAGAGCAGTTCTTC.

The chain employs TRBV7-8 and TRBJ1-4, with D maybe TRBD1 (6 bases). Germline CDR1 is SGHVS and CDR2 is FQNEAQ. Trimming shortened V by 0 bases and J by 4 bases, and 18 bases separated the two germline ends. The CDR3 spans 18 residues. The CDR3 loop is CASSLAGGGRGFNEKLFF. The CDR3 DNA is TGTGCCAGCAGCTTAGCCGGGGGGGGCCGGGGATTTAATGAAAAACTGTTTTTT. The variable domain in full, completed from reference TRBV7-8 and TRBJ1-4, reads GAGVSQSPRYKVAKRGQDVALRCDPISGHVSLFWYQQALGQGPEFLTYFQNEAQLDKSGLPSDRFFAERPEGSVSTLKIQRTQQEDSAVYLCASSLAGGGRGFNEKLFFGSGTQLSVL.

The V gene is TRBV28, the J gene TRBJ1-4, with TRBD1 identical over 9 bases. CDR1 is MDHEN, CDR2 SYDVKM, per germline. J was trimmed by 8 bases and V by 2 bases; bases with no gene match: 3. This CDR3 comprises 14 residues. Written as DNA, the CDR3 is TGTGCCAGCAGTTTAAGACAGGGGGGAGAAAAACTGTTTTTT. This translates into CASSLRQGGEKLFF.

This chain links TRBV6-5 with TRBJ2-4, with 9 bases lining up with TRBD1. CDR1 and CDR2 (germline): MNHEY, SVGAGI. The V gene end was trimmed by 5 bases and the J gene end by 6 bases; junction bases not matched to a gene: 2. The length of the CDR3 is 13 residues. This chain's CDR3 is CASSTGQGNIQYF. In DNA, the CDR3 is TGTGCCAGCAGTACGGGACAGGGAAACATTCAGTACTTC.

The chain recombines TRBV7-3 with TRBJ1-5, with D perhaps matching TRBD1 (6 bases). The CDR3 consists of 13 residues. The germline gives CDR1 SGHTA, CDR2 FQGTGA. Between the trimmed V and J ends, which lost 1 base and 7 bases, there was a span of 8 bases. The CDR3, as DNA: TGTGCCAGCAGCTTAAACAGGGACCAGCCCCAGCATTTT. Its protein product is CASSLNRDQPQHF.

The rearrangement uses TRBV7-3 and TRBJ2-3; D uncertain. The CDR3 runs to 14 residues. CDR1 and CDR2 from the germline V gene are SGHTA and FQGTGA. V shed 5 bases and J shed 4 bases, with 13 bases lying between them. The CDR3 spells CASSPTYSSDTQYF. CDR3 coding DNA: TGTGCCAGCAGCCCAACCTACTCCTCAGATACGCAGTATTTT.

This clone showed up just once. The chain employs TRBV5-6 and TRBJ2-1, with D tentatively TRBD2 (5 bases). Germline values: CDR1 SGHDT, CDR2 YYEEEE. The CDR3 is 15 amino acids. V was clipped by 1 base and J by 9 bases, with 17 bases between them. The CDR3 region has the DNA TGTGCCAGCAGCTTGAAGCCGGGAATGGTTAGTGAGCAGTTCTTC. This translates into CASSLKPGMVSEQFF.

This chain joins TRBV6-4 and TRBJ2-3, with TRBD2 as a possible D gene (7 bases). Germline assignment: CDR1 MRHNA and CDR2 SNTAGT. This CDR3 has 13 residues. Trimming pared 3 bases from V and 7 bases from J, leaving 11 bases between. The CDR3 coding sequence is TGTGCCAGCAGTGAAGGGGGGGGAAATACGCAGTATTTT. Its protein product is CASSEGGGNTQYF.

This clone was counted once. The chain is built from TRBV6-2 or TRBV6-3 and TRBJ2-4, with TRBD2 matching 8 bases. This CDR3 spans 16 amino acids. Germline V gene sequence: CDR1 MNHEY, CDR2 SVGEGT. The junction had 7 bases not matched to a gene; V was cut back by 5 bases and J by 1 base. Here the CDR3 reads CASSPTGTSAKNIQYF. CDR3 DNA: TGTGCCAGCAGTCCCACCGGGACTAGTGCCAAAAACATTCAGTACTTC.

The V gene is TRBV7-2, the J gene TRBJ1-2, with 7 bases matching TRBD1. The CDR3 is 17 amino acids. CDR1 is SGHTA and CDR2 is FQGNSA in the germline V gene. Trimming cost V 0 bases and J 9 bases; bases outside gene matches: 16. CDR3 sequence: CASSLAQSNRGMESYTF. The CDR3 coding sequence is TGTGCCAGCAGCTTAGCGCAATCCAACAGGGGTATGGAGAGCTACACCTTC.

The chain recombines TRBV9 with TRBJ2-3, with TRBD2 identical over 9 bases. Germline trimming cut 2 bases from V and 2 bases from J; bases unmatched to any gene: 6. Germline V lookup: CDR1 SGDLS, CDR2 YYNGEE. CDR3 size: 16 residues. CDR3 loop: CASSVGGRALTDTQYF. The DNA for the CDR3 is TGTGCCAGCAGCGTTGGCGGGAGGGCCCTCACAGATACGCAGTATTTT. The whole variable domain, remainder taken from reference TRBV9 and TRBJ2-3, is DSGVTQTPKHLITATGQRVTLRCSPRSGDLSVYWYQQSLDQGLQFLIQYYNGEERAKGNILERFSAQQFPDLHSELNLSSLELGDSALYFCASSVGGRALTDTQYFGPGTRLTVL.

The chain couples TRBV30 to TRBJ2-2; 7 bases map to TRBD1. The V gene's germline CDR1 is GTSNPN and CDR2 SVGIG (reference sequence). Trimming took 3 bases from V and 8 from J; bases not matched to a gene: 15. The CDR3 consists of 16 residues. CDR3 region: CAWRTGLGLPTGELFF. Written as DNA, the CDR3 is TGTGCCTGGAGGACAGGGCTAGGACTGCCTACGGGGGAGCTGTTTTTT.